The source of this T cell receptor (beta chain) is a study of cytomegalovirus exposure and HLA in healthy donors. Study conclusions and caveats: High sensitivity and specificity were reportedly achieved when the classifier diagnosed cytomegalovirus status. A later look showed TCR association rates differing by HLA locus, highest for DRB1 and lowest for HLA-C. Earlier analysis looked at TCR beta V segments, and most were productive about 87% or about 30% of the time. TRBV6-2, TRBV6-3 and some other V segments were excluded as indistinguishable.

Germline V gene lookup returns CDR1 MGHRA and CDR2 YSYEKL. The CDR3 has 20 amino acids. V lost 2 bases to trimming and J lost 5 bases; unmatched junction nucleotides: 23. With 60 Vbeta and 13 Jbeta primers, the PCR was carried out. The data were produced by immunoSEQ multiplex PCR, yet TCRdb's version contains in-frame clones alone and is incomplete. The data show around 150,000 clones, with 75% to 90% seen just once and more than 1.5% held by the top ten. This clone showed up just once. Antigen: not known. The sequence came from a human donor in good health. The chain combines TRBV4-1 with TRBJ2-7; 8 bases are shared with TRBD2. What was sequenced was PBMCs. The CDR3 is CASSQRIAGLLAGGPNEQYF. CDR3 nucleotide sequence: TGCGCCAGCAGCCAAAGGATCGCCGGGTTGTTGGCGGGGGGCCCCAACGAGCAGTACTTC.